This is a list of T cell receptor beta chains from one sample in a study of blood T cell repertoires in COVID-19. Using immunoSEQ multiplex PCR, the repertoire was profiled, and TCRdb retains in-frame clones only, with some absent. The profile shows about 100,000 clones, 80% to 95% of them singletons. The sample comprised peripheral blood. The receptors come from a man between 45 and 60 years old with active COVID-19. Each CDR3 is given with its conserved first and last residue. The D gene is left open where the match is weak. The size of a clone is reported for some rows only, either as once, few or many, or as a class for expanded clones.

TRBJ2-1 | - | TRBV27 | 15 | - | TGTGCCAGCAGTTTAACAGACCAACCATTCAATGAGCAGTTCTTC | CASSLTDQPFNEQFF
TRBJ2-3 | TRBD1 | TRBV7-3 | 13 | - | TGTGCCAGCAGCTTAACCGACAGGGGTACGCAGTATTTT | CASSLTDRGTQYF
TRBJ1-4 | TRBD1 | TRBV5-4 | 16 | - | TGTGCCAGCAGCCGGGACAGGGGGCAGGCTAATGAAAAACTGTTTTTT | CASSRDRGQANEKLFF
TRBJ2-3 | TRBD2 | TRBV29-1 | 15 | - | TGCAGCGTTGAAGATACTAGCGGAATGACAGATACGCAGTATTTT | CSVEDTSGMTDTQYF
TRBJ2-7 | TRBD2 | TRBV27 | 16 | - | TGTGCCAGCAGTACTATTCCGGGGGGGGACTCCTACGAGCAGTACTTC | CASSTIPGGDSYEQYF
TRBJ2-5 | TRBD2 | TRBV7-3 | 14 | - | TGTGCCAGCAGCTTAGCGGGAGGGCGTGAGACCCAGTACTTC | CASSLAGGRETQYF
TRBJ2-2 | - | TRBV2 | 13 | - | TGTGCCAGCAAGGCAGGCGGGCCCGGGGAGCTGTTTTTT | CASKAGGPGELFF
TRBJ1-2 | TRBD1 | TRBV28 | 13 | - | TGTGCCAGCAGTGAGACAGGGGTACATGGCTACACCTTC | CASSETGVHGYTF
TRBJ2-1 | - | TRBV18 | 14 | - | TGTGCCAGCTCACCGGAGGTCTCCTACAATGAGCAGTTCTTC | CASSPEVSYNEQFF
TRBJ2-1 | - | TRBV5-4 | 17 | - | TGTGCCAGCAGCTTGGATGGGCACGCATCCTCCTACAATGAGCAGTTCTTC | CASSLDGHASSYNEQFF
TRBJ1-1 | - | TRBV4-1 | 13 | few | TGCGCCAGCAGCCAAATCGTCAGGGCTGAAGCTTTCTTT | CASSQIVRAEAFF
TRBJ2-3 | - | TRBV6-6 | 12 | once | TGTGCCAGCAGTTACACCGGAGATACGCAGTATTTT | CASSYTGDTQYF
TRBJ1-4 | - | TRBV28 | 14 | - | TGTGCCAGCCAGACTGGGGGCGAGAATGAAAAACTGTTTTTT | CASQTGGENEKLFF
TRBJ2-7 | TRBD1 | TRBV28 | 14 | - | TGTGCCAGCAAGCCCCTCGACAGGGGGCAAGGGCAGTACTTC | CASKPLDRGQGQYF
TRBJ1-5 | - | TRBV6-1 | 16 | few | TGTGCCAGCAGTGAACGGCAGGGAAAGGGATATCAGCCCCAGCATTTT | CASSERQGKGYQPQHF
TRBJ2-2 | TRBD2 | TRBV3-1/TRBV3-2 | 16 | - | TGTGCCAGCAGCTATGGGACTAGCGGTAACACCGGGGAGCTGTTTTTT | CASSYGTSGNTGELFF